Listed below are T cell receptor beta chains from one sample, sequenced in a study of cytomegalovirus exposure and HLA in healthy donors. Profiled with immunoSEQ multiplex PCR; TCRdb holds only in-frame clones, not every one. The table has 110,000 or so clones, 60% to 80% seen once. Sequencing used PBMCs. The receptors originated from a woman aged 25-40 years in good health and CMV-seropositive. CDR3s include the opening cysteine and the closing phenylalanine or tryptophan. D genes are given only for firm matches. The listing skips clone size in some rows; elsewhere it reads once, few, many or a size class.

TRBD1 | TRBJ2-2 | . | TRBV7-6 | CASSLFGTGNTGELFF | TGTGCCAGCAGCTTATTTGGGACAGGGAACACCGGGGAGCTGTTTTTT
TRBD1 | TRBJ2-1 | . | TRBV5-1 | CASSPRDRGEQFF | TGCGCCAGCAGCCCCCGGGACAGGGGTGAGCAGTTCTTC
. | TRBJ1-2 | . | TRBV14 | CASSQGQNYGYTF | TGTGCCAGCAGCCAAGGACAGAACTATGGCTACACCTTC
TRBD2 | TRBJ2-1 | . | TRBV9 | CASSVRTSGTNNEQFF | TGTGCCAGCAGCGTAAGGACTAGCGGGACCAACAATGAGCAGTTCTTC
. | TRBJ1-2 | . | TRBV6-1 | CASSSRTAGDGYTF | TGTGCCAGCAGTAGTCGAACCGCAGGGGACGGCTACACCTTC
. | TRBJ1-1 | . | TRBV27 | CASIPTAMNTEAFF | TGTGCCAGCATCCCGACAGCCATGAACACTGAAGCTTTCTTT
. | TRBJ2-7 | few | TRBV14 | CASSQVAGTFEQYF | TGTGCCAGCAGCCAAGTTGCAGGTACATTCGAGCAGTACTTC
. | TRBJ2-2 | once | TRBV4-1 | CASSQDPANTGELFF | TGCGCCAGCAGCCAAGATCCCGCGAACACCGGGGAGCTGTTTTTT
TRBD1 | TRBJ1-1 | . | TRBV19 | CASQTGAITEAFF | TGTGCCAGTCAGACAGGGGCGATTACTGAAGCTTTCTTT
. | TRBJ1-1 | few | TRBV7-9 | CSSSFSDTEAFF | TGTTCCAGCAGCTTTTCAGACACTGAAGCTTTCTTT
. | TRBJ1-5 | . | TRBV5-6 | CASSFGGGGNQPQHF | TGTGCCAGCAGCTTTGGTGGGGGGGGCAATCAGCCCCAGCATTTT
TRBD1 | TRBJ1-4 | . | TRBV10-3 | CATGQGAREKLFF | TGTGCCACGGGACAGGGGGCTCGTGAAAAACTGTTTTTT
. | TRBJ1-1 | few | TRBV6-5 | CASSFGQNTEAFF | TGTGCCAGCAGCTTTGGACAGAACACTGAAGCTTTCTTT
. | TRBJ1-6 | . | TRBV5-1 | CASSFAGAVSPLHF | TGCGCCAGCAGCTTCGCTGGGGCGGTTTCACCCCTCCACTTT
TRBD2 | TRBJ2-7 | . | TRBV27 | CASSPSSGTVSYEQYF | TGTGCCAGCAGTCCGTCTAGCGGGACTGTTTCCTACGAGCAGTACTTC
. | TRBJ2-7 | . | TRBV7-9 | CSSSLEVAEQYF | TGTTCCAGCAGCTTAGAGGTAGCCGAGCAGTACTTC
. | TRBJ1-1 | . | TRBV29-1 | CSVEGGRTEAFF | TGCAGCGTTGAAGGGGGCAGGACTGAAGCTTTCTTT
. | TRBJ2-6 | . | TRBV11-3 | CVSSLRQDRTNVLTF | TGTGTCAGCAGCCTTAGACAGGATCGGACCAACGTCCTGACTTTC